This TCR beta chain was observed in a study of T cell responses to AZD1222 COVID-19 vaccine. The analysis combined second doses at about 4 or about 12 weeks. Regarding the study as a whole: With dominance at 160-218 and 743-854, vaccine-associated CD4 TCRs spanned spike.

Turning to this clone: As yet, its antigen is unknown.

The protocol was immunoSEQ multiplex PCR, while the TCRdb copy is restricted to in-frame clones and leaves out a portion. Here the sample spans some 200,000 clones, about 88% being singletons. This CDR3 spans 14 amino acids. The V and J ends lost 0 bases and 8 bases respectively, with 14 bases between them. Germline loops: CDR1 SGDLS, CDR2 YYNGEE. The V and J genes are TRBV9 and TRBJ1-1; possibly TRBD1 for D (5 bases). This sequence was found in an adult who received the AZD1222 COVID-19 vaccine. The sequences come from peripheral blood, collected 28 days after the second AZD1222 dose. CDR3 DNA sequence: TGTGCCAGCAGCGTAGGACAGCCCCCAAGGGAAGCTTTCTTT. This sequence encodes CASSVGQPPREAFF.